One and the same sample provided the 8 T cell receptor beta chains below, sequenced in a study of cytomegalovirus exposure and HLA in healthy donors. PCR primers comprised 60 Vbeta and 13 Jbeta primers. Sequencing used immunoSEQ multiplex PCR; TCRdb keeps in-frame clones, though not all of them. The sample lists more than 150,000 clones, roughly 75% occurring once. The specimen was PBMCs. The receptors come from a woman in her forties or fifties in good health and CMV-seropositive.

The chain combines TRBV5-5 with TRBJ2-3; tentatively, D is TRBD2 (5 bases). The germline V gene encodes CDR1 SGHKS and CDR2 YYEKEE (reference sequence). The CDR3 has 15 amino acids. The V end was cut by 1 base, the J end by 0 bases, with 9 bases between. The CDR3 spells CASSLIRTSTDTQYF. The CDR3, as DNA: TGTGCCAGCAGCTTGATCCGGACTAGCACAGATACGCAGTATTTT.

The genes are TRBV28 and TRBJ2-5, with D perhaps TRBD1 (6 bases). TRBJ2-7 explains the end of the DNA better; the J call may be wrong. CDR1 is MDHEN, CDR2 SYDVKM, per germline. The CDR3 is 17 amino acids. DNA of the CDR3: TGTGCCAGCAGCCCCCAGAAAGTCGGCAGGGGTTCCTACGAGCAGTACTTC. This gives the protein CASSPQKVGRGSYEQYF.

The chain has TRBV9 and TRBJ2-1; 12 bases line up with TRBD2. The CDR3 has 15 amino acids. J gave up 7 bases and V 3 bases, and 5 bases lay outside the gene matches. Germline lookup yields CDR1 SGDLS and CDR2 YYNGEE. The CDR3 loop is CASSAGTSGLNEQFF. The CDR3 DNA is TGTGCCAGCAGCGCCGGGACTAGCGGGTTAAATGAGCAGTTCTTC.

The chain links TRBV5-3 to TRBJ2-3, with 10 bases identical to TRBD1. TRBV5-3 qualifies as an ORF whose function is uncertain. With V trimmed by 2 bases and J by 10 bases, 7 bases remained unmatched. The CDR3 runs to 14 residues. The CDR3 is CARSFGTGVSAQYF. The CDR3 nucleotides are TGTGCCAGAAGCTTCGGGACAGGGGTGTCTGCGCAGTATTTT.

The chain employs TRBV5-1 and TRBJ2-4; 9 nucleotides align to TRBD1. The germline CDR1 and CDR2 sequences are SGHRS and YFSETQ. Unmatched junction bases numbered 4, after V lost 0 bases and J lost 0 bases. There are 17 residues in the CDR3. The CDR3 here is CASSLAYRGRAKNIQYF. CDR3 nucleotide sequence: TGCGCCAGCAGCTTGGCATACAGGGGGCGAGCCAAAAACATTCAGTACTTC.

The chain joins TRBV5-1 to TRBJ2-1; weak D call: TRBD2 (6 bases). CDR3 length: 15 residues. Looked up from germline, CDR1 is SGHRS and CDR2 is YFSETQ. V dropped 4 bases and J dropped 0 bases, with 11 bases sitting between them. The CDR3 protein is CASSPETSSYNEQFF. CDR3 bases: TGCGCCAGCAGCCCCGAGACTAGCTCCTACAATGAGCAGTTCTTC. Combining the CDR3 with reference TRBV5-1 and TRBJ2-1 gives the whole variable domain KAGVTQTPRYLIKTRGQQVTLSCSPISGHRSVSWYQQTPGQGLQFLFEYFSETQRNKGNFPGRFSGRQFSNSRSEMNVSTLELGDSALYLCASSPETSSYNEQFFGPGTRLTVL.

The chain is built from TRBV4-1 and TRBJ2-1; 7 bases agree with TRBD2. This CDR3 region has 17 residues. J lost 1 base, V lost 4 bases, and 10 bases had no gene match. Per the germline V gene, CDR1 is MGHRA and CDR2 is YSYEKL. CDR3 nucleotide sequence: TGCGCCAGCAGCCCCGCTGGGCAGGGAGGGTCCTACAATGAGCAGTTCTTC. Protein product: CASSPAGQGGSYNEQFF.

The V and J genes are TRBV21-1 and TRBJ1-5. TRBV21-1 is a recognized pseudogene. The CDR3 consists of 15 residues. CDR3: CASSFQRGGDQPQHF. The CDR3 DNA reads TGTGCCAGCAGCTTCCAAAGGGGGGGGGATCAGCCCCAGCATTTT.